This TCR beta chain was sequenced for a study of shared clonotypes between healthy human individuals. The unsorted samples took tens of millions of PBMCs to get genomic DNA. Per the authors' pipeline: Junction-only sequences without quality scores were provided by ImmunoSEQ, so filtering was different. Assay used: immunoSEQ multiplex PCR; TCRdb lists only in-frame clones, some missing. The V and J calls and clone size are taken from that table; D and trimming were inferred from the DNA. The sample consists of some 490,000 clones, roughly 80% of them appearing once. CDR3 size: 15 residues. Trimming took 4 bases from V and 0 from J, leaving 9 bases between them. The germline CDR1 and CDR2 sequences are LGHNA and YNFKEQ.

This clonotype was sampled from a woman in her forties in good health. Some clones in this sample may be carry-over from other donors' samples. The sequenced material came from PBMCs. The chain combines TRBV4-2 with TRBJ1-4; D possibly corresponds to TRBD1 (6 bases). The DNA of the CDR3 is TGTGCCAGCAGCCGGGGGGGCTCAACTAATGAAAAACTGTTTTTT. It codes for CASSRGGSTNEKLFF.